This TCR beta chain is from a study of cytomegalovirus exposure and HLA in healthy donors. Trimming took off 1 base at V and 2 bases at J, with 20 bases between the two ends. Germline V gene data show CDR1 as SNHLY and CDR2 as FYNNEI. The CDR3 is 18 amino acids. The PCR was carried out with 60 Vbeta primers and 13 Jbeta primers. The protocol was immunoSEQ multiplex PCR, while the TCRdb copy is restricted to in-frame clones and leaves out a portion. The sample holds 200,000 to 250,000 clones, around 86% seen once. This clonotype was obtained from a woman in her 40s in good health and CMV-seronegative. The rearrangement joins TRBV2 to TRBJ1-2; possible D gene TRBD1, 5 bases. Sequenced: PBMCs. CDR3 DNA sequence: TGTGCCAGCAGTGAAGTGTTGGCAGGGCACCGGCGGAACTATGGCTACACCTTC. It is translated as CASSEVLAGHRRNYGYTF.